Listed here are 10 T cell receptor beta chains from one sample, sequenced in a study of blood T cell repertoires in COVID-19. Profiled with immunoSEQ multiplex PCR; TCRdb holds only in-frame clones, not every one. The data contain around 110,000 clones, approximately 87% of them singletons. Sequencing was performed on peripheral blood. The receptors were sampled from a man aged 25-45 years with acute or convalescent COVID-19.

The chain employs TRBV11-2 and TRBJ2-2; D unclear. The CDR3 runs 13 residues. Germline V CDR1 and CDR2: SGHAT, FQNNGV. V dropped 7 bases and J dropped 8 bases, with 14 bases sitting between them. As DNA, the CDR3 is TGTGCCAGCACCAAAGAGAATAGTGGGGAGCTGTTTTTT. Its translation is CASTKENSGELFF.

The chain is built from TRBV5-1 and TRBJ1-6, with TRBD1 matching 7 bases. Germline CDR1 reads SGHRS; CDR2 reads YFSETQ. The CDR3 has 18 amino acids. V lost 4 bases, J lost 1 base, and 11 bases stayed unmatched. The CDR3 nucleotides read TGCGCCAGCAGCGTCGACAGGGTATCGAGGTCCTATAATTCACCCCTCCACTTT. It translates to CASSVDRVSRSYNSPLHF.

This clone has just a few counts. The J gene is TRBJ2-5, the V gene TRBV6-5; tentatively, D is TRBD1 (5 bases). CDR1 and CDR2 (germline): MNHEY, SVGAGI. Trimming shortened V by 6 bases and J by 2 bases, and 13 bases separated the two germline ends. The CDR3 runs to 14 residues. The CDR3 nucleotides read TGTGCCAGCAGGCTGACAGTTCTTCAAGAGACCCAGTACTTC. It yields the protein CASRLTVLQETQYF.

This rearrangement joins TRBV7-9 to TRBJ2-5; D unclear. Germline lookup yields CDR1 SEHNR and CDR2 FQNEAQ (reference sequence). V was shortened by 2 bases and J by 5 bases, with 15 bases between the two germline ends. The CDR3 runs 15 residues. The CDR3 loop reads CASSLRIATEETQYF. In DNA form, the CDR3 reads TGTGCCAGCAGCTTACGAATAGCCACTGAGGAGACCCAGTACTTC. Full variable domain (missing parts from reference TRBV7-9 and TRBJ2-5): DTGVSQNPRHKITKRGQNVTFRCDPISEHNRLYWYRQTLGQGPEFLTYFQNEAQLEKSRLLSDRFSAERPKGSFSTLEIQRTEQGDSAMYLCASSLRIATEETQYFGPGTRLLVL.

The V gene is TRBV19, the J gene TRBJ2-3; 8 nucleotides align to TRBD1. The junction had 0 bases not matched to a gene; V was cut back by 3 bases and J by 1 base. The CDR3 is made up of 14 amino acids. The germline gives CDR1 LNHDA, CDR2 SQIVND (reference sequence). The CDR3: CASSMTGGTDTQYF. CDR3 DNA sequence: TGTGCCAGTAGTATGACAGGGGGCACAGATACGCAGTATTTT.

The rearrangement links TRBV2 to TRBJ1-5; D is unclear. The germline V gene encodes CDR1 SNHLY and CDR2 FYNNEI. The CDR3 is 13 amino acids. V lost 8 bases to trimming and J lost 1 base, with 9 bases between them. In DNA, the CDR3 is TGTGCCAGCCGATGGCAGAGCAATCAGCCCCAGCATTTT. Translation gives CASRWQSNQPQHF.

The V call is TRBV20-1, the J call TRBJ1-2; 8 positions agree with TRBD1. Losses at the gene ends were 3 bases for V and 8 bases for J; bases not matched to a gene: 14. Germline CDR1 and CDR2: DFQATT and SNEGSKA (reference sequence). CDR3 size: 15 residues. The CDR3 loop reads CSASAPDRGLFGYTF. In nucleotides, the CDR3 is TGCAGTGCTAGTGCCCCAGACAGGGGCCTTTTCGGCTACACCTTC.

The genes are TRBV9 and TRBJ1-2; tentative D call: TRBD1 (5 bases). This CDR3 contains 19 residues. Trimming removed 3 bases from V and 2 bases from J, with 26 bases in between. Germline V gene data show CDR1 as SGDLS and CDR2 as YYNGEE. The CDR3 DNA is TGTGCCAGCAGCGCACGTTTAACAGGACGAATCCGGAACAACTATGGCTACACCTTC. It specifies CASSARLTGRIRNNYGYTF.

This sequence joins TRBV11-1 and TRBJ1-1; no reliable D call. The ends were cut back, 3 bases at V and 1 base at J, with 15 bases in the middle. Per germline, CDR1 SGHAT and CDR2 FQDESV (reference sequence). There are 16 residues in the CDR3. CDR3 loop: CASSFALTDGNTEAFF. CDR3 coding DNA: TGTGCCAGCAGCTTTGCACTTACAGACGGGAACACTGAAGCTTTCTTT.

The chain joins TRBV5-8 to TRBJ2-1, with a tentative D call TRBD1 (5 bases). The CDR3 is 14 residues long. Per germline, CDR1 SGHTS and CDR2 YDEGEE. V was clipped by 9 bases and J by 4 bases, with 17 bases between them. CDR3 DNA: TGTGCCATTCCGACGGCAGGGTTTTACAATGAGCAGTTCTTC. The encoded protein is CAIPTAGFYNEQFF.